The entry below describes one T cell receptor (beta chain). No antigen is known for it. The record has no base qualities; no much larger clone is one base away. Genomic DNA was extracted from sorted cells with the QIAGEN DNeasy Blood and Tissue Kit for TCRbeta CDR3 sequencing. High-throughput TCRbeta CDR3 sequencing, including PCR amplification with bias correction and internal controls, was performed commercially through immunoSEQ. Regarding the original processing steps: Unique productive TCRbeta sequences were defined by CDR3 nucleotide sequence where primers matched, and otherwise by CDR3 amino acid sequence together with Vbeta and Jbeta genes. Sorting error was corrected by removing sequences shared between sorted populations at a frequency ratio of 2:1 or less, and the remaining shared sequences were assigned to the higher population. Sequences were defined as donor-reactive when expanded at least 5-fold in CFSE-low cells versus unstimulated cells and present at a frequency of at least 0.01% in CFSE-low cells. Jensen-Shannon divergence calculated on the top 100 TCRbeta sequences ranked by frequency was used to measure repertoire divergence. For any sample with multiple sequencing runs, sorting error was corrected in each run separately before the runs were pooled. TCRdb's version of the immuneACCESS table is confined to in-frame rearrangements and falls short of the full clone set. An unresolved V gene accounts for under half of the shortfall where checked; the remainder is of unknown origin. The DNA was the basis for D and trimming; V, J and clone size are from that table. Within this sample are around 98,000 clones, with 80% to 95% of them counted one time only. The top ten clones comprise 0.46% of the sample.

This specimen belongs to a study of Tregs in tolerant kidney transplant recipients (dated by TCRdb to about 2019). About the study as a whole: The transplants used related donors with nonmyeloablative bone marrow transplantation, and mixed chimerism in the human trials was transient. TCRbeta sequencing was used in the study to identify donor-specific regulatory T cells before combined kidney and bone marrow transplantation, and the identified cells were then tracked after transplant.

The CDR1 and CDR2 encoded by the germline V gene (reference sequence) are LNHDA and SQIVND. V loses 3 bases, J loses 1 base, and the germline ends lie 10 bases apart. From cysteine to phenylalanine, the CDR3 is 15 amino acids long. Only the CDR3 part of the read is kept: 45 bases, read in frame from the first base. The time point label on this specimen signifies: blood sample drawn before combined kidney and bone marrow transplant. Unstimulated Tregs (CD4+CD25+CD127-), CD4+ non-Tregs (CD4+CD25-), CD4 and CD8 cells were FACS-sorted from thawed PBMCs. Patients were 4 combined kidney and bone marrow transplant recipients from the ITN036ST trial, and only these trial subjects had samples available. Healthy control blood was processed to PBMCs by Ficoll density gradient and cryopreserved, and patient PBMCs were collected before and after transplant. Overall results and qualifications from the work: Because the PCR primers were changed over time for some patients, nucleotide-level comparison could not be performed across the samples from those patients. Biological reproducibility was not directly assessed, although technical replication error appeared to be minimal. The study was constrained by small patient numbers, and validation of the findings is required in larger populations and under other immunosuppression protocols. Expanding Tregs with activated donor B cells appeared to identify the most biologically relevant and donor-specific TCRbeta repertoire. In tolerant patients, donor-specific Tregs expanded more than Tregs overall, which suggests antigen-driven rather than nonspecific expansion.

The sequence was collected from a human donor who received a combined kidney and bone marrow transplant. The chain couples TRBV19 to TRBJ2-1; matching of 5 bases hints at TRBD2 as the D gene. The sequenced sample was CD4+ T cells from blood, obtained before the transplant. The nucleotide sequence is TGTGCCAGTAGTATTCGGCTAGCTTCCTACAATGAGCAGTTCTTC. Translated, it gives CASSIRLASYNEQFF.